These T cell receptor beta chains were read from a single sample in a study of neurological immune-mediated disorders. TCRdb used MiXCR to reprocess the 5' RACE reads, holding one entry per CDR3 protein. The sample includes roughly 62,000 distinct CDR3 sequences, about an eighth of them seen just once. Sequencing was carried out using PBMCs. The receptors were sampled from a man between 60 and 75 years old in good health. Each CDR3 is given with its conserved first and last residue. The D gene is left open where the match is weak. Clone size, where shown, is once, few, many, or a class for clones that have expanded.

>TRBV12-3/TRBV12-4|TRBD1|many|TRBJ1-1
CASSPGQGKNTEAFF
TGTGCCAGCAGCCCCGGACAGGGGAAAAACACTGAAGCTTTCTTT
>TRBV20-1|.|many|TRBJ2-3
CSAPPEGVDTQYF
TGCAGTGCGCCACCCGAAGGAGTAGATACGCAGTATTTT
>TRBV20-1|.|many|TRBJ1-6
CSARDGRLGTERSPLHF
TGCAGTGCTAGAGATGGCCGCCTGGGGACGGAGAGATCACCCCTCCACTTT
>TRBV18|.|many|TRBJ1-1
CASSQGGGANEAFF
TGTGCCAGCTCCCAAGGAGGGGGGGCTAATGAAGCTTTCTTT
>TRBV5-4|.|many|TRBJ2-4
CASSLYVAKNIQYF
TGTGCCAGCAGCTTGTACGTAGCCAAAAACATTCAGTACTTC
>TRBV7-8|.|.|TRBJ2-5
CANSQFDRAGETQYF
TGTGCCAACAGCCAATTTGATAGGGCTGGGGAGACCCAGTACTTC
>TRBV9|.|many|TRBJ2-5
CASSVRERYQETQYF
TGTGCCAGCAGCGTTCGGGAGAGGTACCAAGAGACCCAGTACTTC
>TRBV7-9|TRBD1|.|TRBJ1-2
CASSLGTGEDGYTF
TGTGCCAGCAGCTTGGGGACAGGAGAGGATGGCTACACCTTC
>TRBV7-8|.|many|TRBJ1-1
CASSLVTLNTEAFF
TGTGCCAGCAGCTTAGTGACCTTGAACACTGAAGCTTTCTTT
>TRBV19|.|few|TRBJ2-1
CASSIDLAYNEQFF
TGTGCCAGTAGTATAGACCTAGCCTACAATGAGCAGTTCTTC
>TRBV19|.|few|TRBJ2-6
CASRPGANVLTF
TGTGCCAGTAGACCCGGGGCCAACGTCCTGACTTTC
>TRBV7-2|TRBD1|many|TRBJ1-5
CASSPGGQGGKPQHF
TGTGCCAGCAGCCCGGGGGGACAGGGAGGGAAGCCCCAGCATTTT
>TRBV5-6|.|many|TRBJ1-3
CASSLGSGSGNTIYF
TGTGCCAGCAGCTTGGGGTCCGGGTCTGGAAACACCATATATTTT
>TRBV20-1|.|many|TRBJ1-5
CSARAPRGVSNQPQHF
TGCAGTGCTAGAGCCCCGAGGGGTGTTAGCAATCAGCCCCAGCATTTT
>TRBV5-6|TRBD2|many|TRBJ2-1
CASGSGITYNEQFF
TGTGCCAGCGGGAGCGGGATCACCTACAATGAGCAGTTCTTC
>TRBV28|.|many|TRBJ2-1
CASSFGGVQGQYEQFF
TGTGCCAGCAGTTTTGGAGGGGTGCAAGGACAATATGAGCAGTTCTTC
>TRBV6-6|.|.|TRBJ2-2
CASSYGGSVTGELFF
TGTGCCAGCAGCTATGGCGGGTCGGTCACCGGGGAGCTGTTTTTT
>TRBV7-2|.|.|TRBJ1-5
CASSLPESNQPQHF
TGTGCCAGCAGCCTACCCGAAAGCAATCAGCCCCAGCATTTT
>TRBV9|.|many|TRBJ2-5
CASSVGGLDRETQYF
TGTGCCAGCAGCGTAGGCGGGCTAGACCGGGAGACCCAGTACTTC
>TRBV15|.|many|TRBJ2-5
CATSRQGGETQYF
TGTGCCACCAGCAGACAGGGCGGGGAGACCCAGTACTTC
>TRBV7-8|TRBD1|.|TRBJ1-1
CASSSSGGGMNTEAFF
TGTGCCAGCAGCTCTTCGGGAGGGGGCATGAACACTGAAGCTTTCTTT
>TRBV3-1|.|many|TRBJ2-2
CASSLGVVNTGELFF
TGTGCCAGCAGCCTAGGGGTGGTTAACACCGGGGAGCTGTTTTTT
>TRBV5-6|.|many|TRBJ1-1
CASSLAGRDTEAFF
TGTGCCAGCAGCTTGGCCGGAAGGGACACTGAAGCTTTCTTT
>TRBV15|.|many|TRBJ2-1
CATSRDVPGKGNEQFF
TGTGCCACCAGCAGAGATGTTCCAGGGAAAGGCAATGAGCAGTTCTTC
>TRBV12-3/TRBV12-4|.|.|TRBJ2-2
CASGDRNTGELFF
TGTGCCAGCGGCGACAGGAACACCGGGGAGCTGTTTTTT
>TRBV20-1|TRBD2|many|TRBJ2-5
CSARDRGGGKQETQYF
TGCAGTGCTAGAGATCGGGGGGGGGGAAAACAAGAGACCCAGTACTTC
>TRBV7-9|.|many|TRBJ1-4
CASSLALIGGRTGDATNEKLFF
TGTGCCAGCAGCTTAGCGCTAATTGGGGGCCGGACGGGCGATGCAACTAATGAAAAACTGTTTTTT
>TRBV11-2|.|many|TRBJ1-4
CASSPLGLGWEEKLFF
TGTGCCAGCAGCCCCCTGGGATTAGGGTGGGAAGAAAAACTGTTTTTT
>TRBV6-2/TRBV6-3|TRBD1|many|TRBJ1-5
CASSAGTATHSNQPQHF
TGTGCCAGCAGTGCTGGGACAGCGACTCATAGCAATCAGCCCCAGCATTTT
>TRBV5-1|.|many|TRBJ1-2
CASSLTPIQERVYGYTF
TGCGCCAGCAGCTTAACTCCGATCCAGGAAAGGGTCTATGGCTACACCTTC
>TRBV7-2|TRBD1|many|TRBJ2-3
CASSLMTGSTDTQYF
TGTGCCAGCAGCTTAATGACAGGGAGCACAGATACGCAGTATTTT
>TRBV12-3/TRBV12-4|TRBD1|many|TRBJ1-2
CASSLMSGQQIGYTF
TGTGCCAGCAGTTTGATGTCGGGACAGCAGATTGGCTACACCTTC
>TRBV20-1|.|many|TRBJ1-1
CSARDGGPTSTEAFF
TGCAGTGCTAGAGATGGAGGGCCGACGTCAACTGAAGCTTTCTTT
>TRBV4-3|TRBD1|many|TRBJ2-7
CASSQNLGQGAYEQYF
TGCGCCAGCAGCCAAAACCTTGGGCAGGGGGCCTACGAGCAGTACTTC
>TRBV18|.|few|TRBJ1-2
CASSLDHRTSYGYTF
TGTGCCAGCTCACTTGACCACAGAACCTCCTATGGCTACACCTTC
>TRBV12-3/TRBV12-4|.|many|TRBJ1-6
CASSLGAVNSPLHF
TGTGCCAGCAGTTTAGGGGCAGTGAATTCACCCCTCCACTTT
>TRBV6-5|TRBD2|few|TRBJ2-3
CASSSPGLAGGSTDTQYF
TGTGCCAGCAGTTCACCGGGACTAGCGGGGGGATCCACAGATACGCAGTATTTT
>TRBV20-1|.|many|TRBJ1-3
CSAVGNTIYF
TGCAGTGCTGTCGGAAACACCATATATTTT
>TRBV12-3/TRBV12-4|.|.|TRBJ2-3
CASSSTGGREDTQYF
TGTGCCAGCAGTTCTACTGGAGGGCGCGAAGATACGCAGTATTTT
>TRBV7-2|.|many|TRBJ1-2
CASSLYAYGYTF
TGTGCCAGCAGCTTGTATGCCTATGGCTACACCTTC
>TRBV3-1|TRBD1|many|TRBJ1-6
CASSRQGSSPLHF
TGTGCCAGCAGCCGACAGGGAAGTTCACCCCTCCACTTT
>TRBV12-3/TRBV12-4|.|many|TRBJ1-6
CASSFDSNNSPLHF
TGTGCCAGCAGTTTTGACAGCAATAATTCACCCCTCCACTTT
>TRBV7-2|TRBD1|many|TRBJ1-1
CASSQGQHTEAFF
TGTGCCAGCAGCCAGGGACAGCACACTGAAGCTTTCTTT
>TRBV25-1|TRBD1|many|TRBJ1-1
CASSVGTGTEAFF
TGTGCCAGCAGTGTGGGGACAGGCACTGAAGCTTTCTTT
>TRBV11-2|.|many|TRBJ1-2
CASSPNNAGLDTF
TGTGCCAGCAGCCCCAATAATGCCGGGTTGGACACCTTC
>TRBV7-6|.|many|TRBJ2-7
CASSPWGQQQYF
TGTGCCAGCAGTCCGTGGGGCCAACAGCAGTACTTC
>TRBV12-3/TRBV12-4|TRBD2|many|TRBJ2-3
CASSPRTSGGGYTQYF
TGTGCCAGCAGCCCGCGGACTAGCGGGGGGGGATATACGCAGTATTTT
>TRBV4-3|TRBD1|once|TRBJ1-2
CASSQGETGDVYGYTF
TGCGCCAGCAGCCAAGGGGAGACAGGGGATGTCTATGGCTACACCTTC
>TRBV15|TRBD1|many|TRBJ2-7
CATSKTGEPLTYEQYF
TGTGCCACCAGCAAAACAGGGGAACCCTTAACCTACGAGCAGTACTTC